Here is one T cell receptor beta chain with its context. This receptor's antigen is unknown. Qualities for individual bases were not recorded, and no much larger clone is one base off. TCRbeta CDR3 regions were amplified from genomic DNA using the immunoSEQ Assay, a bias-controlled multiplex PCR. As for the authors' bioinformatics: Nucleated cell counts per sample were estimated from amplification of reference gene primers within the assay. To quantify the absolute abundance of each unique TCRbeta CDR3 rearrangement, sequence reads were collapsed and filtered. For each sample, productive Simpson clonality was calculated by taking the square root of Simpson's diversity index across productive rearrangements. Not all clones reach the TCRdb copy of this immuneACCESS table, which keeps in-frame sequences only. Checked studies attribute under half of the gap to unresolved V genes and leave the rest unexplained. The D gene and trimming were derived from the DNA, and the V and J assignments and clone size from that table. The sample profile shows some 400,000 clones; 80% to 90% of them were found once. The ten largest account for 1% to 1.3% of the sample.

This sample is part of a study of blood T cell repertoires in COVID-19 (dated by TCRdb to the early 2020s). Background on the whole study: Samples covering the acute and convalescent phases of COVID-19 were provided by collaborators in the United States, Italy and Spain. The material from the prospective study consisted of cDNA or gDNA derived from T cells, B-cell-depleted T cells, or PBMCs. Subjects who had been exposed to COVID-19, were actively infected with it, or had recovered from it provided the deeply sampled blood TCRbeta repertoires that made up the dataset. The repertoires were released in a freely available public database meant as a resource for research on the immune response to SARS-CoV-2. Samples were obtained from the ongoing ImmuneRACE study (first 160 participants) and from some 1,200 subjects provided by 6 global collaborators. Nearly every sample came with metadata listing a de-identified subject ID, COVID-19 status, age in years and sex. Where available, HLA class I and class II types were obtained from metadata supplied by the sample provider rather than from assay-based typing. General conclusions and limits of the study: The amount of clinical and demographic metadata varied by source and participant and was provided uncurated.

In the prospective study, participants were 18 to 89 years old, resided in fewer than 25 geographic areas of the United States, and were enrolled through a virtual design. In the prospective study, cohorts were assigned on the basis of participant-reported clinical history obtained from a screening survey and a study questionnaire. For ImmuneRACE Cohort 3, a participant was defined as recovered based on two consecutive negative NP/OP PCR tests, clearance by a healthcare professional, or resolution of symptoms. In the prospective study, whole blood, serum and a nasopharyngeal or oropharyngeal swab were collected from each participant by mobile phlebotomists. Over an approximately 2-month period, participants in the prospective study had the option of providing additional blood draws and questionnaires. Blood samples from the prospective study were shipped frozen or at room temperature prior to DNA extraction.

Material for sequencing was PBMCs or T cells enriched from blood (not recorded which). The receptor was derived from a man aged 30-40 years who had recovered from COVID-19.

CDR3 protein: CASSQKDRVSYNSPLHF. The base sequence is TGCGCCAGCAGCCAAAAGGACAGGGTCTCCTATAATTCACCCCTCCACTTT. The chain is assembled from TRBV4-1 and TRBJ1-6, with TRBD1 identical over 8 junction bases. Unmatched junction bases come to 3, with V trimmed by 2 bases and J by 0 bases. Its CDR3 holds 17 amino acids, cysteine through phenylalanine. Only the CDR3 region is kept as DNA, spanning 51 bases read in frame from base 1. Taken from the germline V gene, the CDR1 and CDR2 loops are MGHRA and YSYEKL.